This T cell receptor (beta chain) came from a study of T cells in tuberculosis. General observations from the study: The stringent gate may have excluded weak CD1B-GMM tetramer binders.

Chain pairing is unknown; alpha and beta were sequenced separately. Generated by immunoSEQ multiplex PCR, the TCRdb table keeps only in-frame clones and is missing some. This table holds approximately 60,000 clones, approximately 80% found once. After thawing and overnight rest, PBMC were stained with GMM-loaded CD1B tetramer, viability dye and anti-CD3 for sorting. The lipid loaded on the CD1B tetramers was C32 glucose monomycolate from Rhodococcus equi. PBMC for tetramer sorting were first depleted of CD14-expressing monocytes. From each donor, some 91,000 tetramer-negative cells were sorted. V lost 6 bases, J lost 1 base, and 14 bases stayed unmatched. The V gene's germline CDR1 is LNHDA and CDR2 SQIVND (reference sequence). The CDR3 spans 18 residues.

Sequencing was carried out using CD1b-GMM tetramer-negative cells sorted from PBMCs. The chain is built from TRBV19 and TRBJ2-2, with 7 bases that match TRBD2. The clonotype was recovered from an adult woman with latent tuberculosis. CDR3 coding DNA: TGTGCCAGTAGAGAAAGATGGAGGCTAGCGGTGAACACCGGGGAGCTGTTTTTT. It encodes CASRERWRLAVNTGELFF.